The table lists the clone carrying this T cell receptor beta chain with a count of one. Its cognate antigen is unknown. An input of about 0.5 to 1 ug of RNA was subjected to reverse transcription using random hexamers. The CDR3 of TCR beta was amplified by immunoSEQ multiplex PCR across 54 Vbeta and 13 Jbeta. TCRdb used MiXCR to reprocess the immunoSEQ multiplex PCR reads, holding one entry per CDR3 protein. The sample contains tens of thousands of distinct CDR3 sequences, 85% to 95% of which appear only once. The data belong to a study of CD8 T cells in Susac syndrome. Findings of the study overall: CD4+ repertoires of Susac syndrome patients lacked detectable clonal expansion.

Germline V gene sequence: CDR1 SGHDT, CDR2 YYEEEE. After removal of 4 bases from V and 3 bases from J, the junction contained 8 bases not matched to a gene. The CDR3 is 15 residues long. Sequencing was done on a sample of CD4+ T cells from PBMCs. V is TRBV5-6 and J is TRBJ2-7; 9 bases are shared with TRBD1. The clonotype was recovered from a human donor with Susac syndrome. CDR3 loop: CASSPGTGKDYEQYF. The CDR3 nucleotides are TGTGCCAGCAGCCCCGGGACAGGGAAGGACTACGAGCAGTACTTC.